What follows is one TCR beta chain and its context. What it binds is unknown. PBMCs were derived from 10 ml fresh peripheral blood. This specimen comes from a study of T cells in Graves' hyperthyroidism and ophthalmopathy. Study results and caveats: Blood also held most thyroid clonotypes expanded beyond 0.001. Ophthalmopathy was distinguished from stable hyperthyroidism by 13 V-J signatures.

RNA transcripts gave rise to amplified TCR beta CDR3 regions. With the HTBI primer set, the TCR CDR3 went through a first round of RT-PCR. TCRdb analysed the multiplex PCR reads with MiXCR anew, one entry per CDR3 protein. Of a few hundred thousand distinct CDR3 sequences listed, about 25% are singletons. The CDR3 sequence is 12 residues long. Germline values: CDR1 MNHEY, CDR2 SMNVEV (reference sequence). V shed 1 base and J 15 bases; nucleotides not matched to a gene: 6. The J gene is TRBJ2-1, the V gene TRBV27; 7 bases align to TRBD2. The sample consisted of blood. This clonotype originated in a man aged 50-60 years with Graves' hyperthyroidism. The CDR3 DNA is TGTGCCAGCAGTTTATTGGGCGGGAGCTGGTTCTTC. Protein: CASSLLGGSWFF.